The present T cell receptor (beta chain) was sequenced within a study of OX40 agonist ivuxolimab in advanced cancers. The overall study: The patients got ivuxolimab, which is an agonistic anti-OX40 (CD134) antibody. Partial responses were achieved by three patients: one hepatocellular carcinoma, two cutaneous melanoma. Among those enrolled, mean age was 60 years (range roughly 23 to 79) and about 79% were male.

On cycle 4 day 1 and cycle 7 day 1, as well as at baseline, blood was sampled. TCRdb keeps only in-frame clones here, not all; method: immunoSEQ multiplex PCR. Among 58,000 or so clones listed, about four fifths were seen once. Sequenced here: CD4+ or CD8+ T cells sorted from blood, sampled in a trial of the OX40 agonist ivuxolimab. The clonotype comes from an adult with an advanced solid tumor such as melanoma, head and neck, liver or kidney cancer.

In nucleotides, the CDR3 is TGTGCCAGCAGCTTGGAGGGGGGCTGGAACACTGAAGCTTTCTTT. This sequence encodes CASSLEGGWNTEAFF. This rearrangement joins TRBV5-4 to TRBJ1-1; the D gene is possibly TRBD1 (6 bases). The germline gives CDR1 SGHNT, CDR2 YYREEE (reference sequence). CDR3 length: 15 residues. Trimming pared 0 bases from V and 1 base from J, leaving 10 bases between.